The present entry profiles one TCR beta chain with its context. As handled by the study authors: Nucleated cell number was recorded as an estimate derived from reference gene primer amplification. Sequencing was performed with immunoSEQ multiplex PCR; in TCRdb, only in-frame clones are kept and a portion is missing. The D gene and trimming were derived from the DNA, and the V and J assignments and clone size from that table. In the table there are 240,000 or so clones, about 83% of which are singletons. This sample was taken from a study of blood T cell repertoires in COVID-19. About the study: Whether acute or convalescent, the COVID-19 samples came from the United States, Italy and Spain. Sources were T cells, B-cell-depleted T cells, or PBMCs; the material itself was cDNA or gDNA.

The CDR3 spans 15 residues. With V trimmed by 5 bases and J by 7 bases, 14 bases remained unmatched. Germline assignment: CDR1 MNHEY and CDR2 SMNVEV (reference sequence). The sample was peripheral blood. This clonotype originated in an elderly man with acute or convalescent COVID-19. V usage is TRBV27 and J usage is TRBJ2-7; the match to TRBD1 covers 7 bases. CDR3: CASSPYRGAKQEQYF. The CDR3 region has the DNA TGTGCCAGCAGTCCCTACAGGGGCGCTAAACAGGAGCAGTACTTC.